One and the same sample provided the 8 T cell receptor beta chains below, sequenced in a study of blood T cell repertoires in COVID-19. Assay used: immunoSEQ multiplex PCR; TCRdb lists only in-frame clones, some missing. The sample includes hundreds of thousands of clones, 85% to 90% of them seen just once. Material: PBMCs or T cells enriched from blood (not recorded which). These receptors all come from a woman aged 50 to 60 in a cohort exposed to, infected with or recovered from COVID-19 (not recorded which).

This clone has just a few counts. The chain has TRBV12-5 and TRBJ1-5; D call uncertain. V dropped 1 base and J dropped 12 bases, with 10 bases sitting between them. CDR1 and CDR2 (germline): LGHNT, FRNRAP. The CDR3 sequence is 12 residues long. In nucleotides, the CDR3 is TGTGCTAGTGGTTTGGAGGGCGGGCGCCAGCATTTT. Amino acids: CASGLEGGRQHF.

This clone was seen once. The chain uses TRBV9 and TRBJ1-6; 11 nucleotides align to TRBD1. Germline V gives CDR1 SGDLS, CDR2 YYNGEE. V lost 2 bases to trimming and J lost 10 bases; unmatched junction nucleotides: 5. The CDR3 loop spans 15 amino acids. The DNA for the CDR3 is TGTGCCAGCAGCGTTGCGGACAGGGGGCGATCACCCCTCCACTTT. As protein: CASSVADRGRSPLHF.

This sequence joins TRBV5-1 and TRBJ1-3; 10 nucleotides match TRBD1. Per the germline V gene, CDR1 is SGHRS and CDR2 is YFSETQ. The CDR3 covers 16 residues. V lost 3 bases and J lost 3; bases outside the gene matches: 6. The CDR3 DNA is TGCGCCAGCAGCTCCCGACAGGGGGCTGATGGAAACACCATATATTTT. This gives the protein CASSSRQGADGNTIYF.

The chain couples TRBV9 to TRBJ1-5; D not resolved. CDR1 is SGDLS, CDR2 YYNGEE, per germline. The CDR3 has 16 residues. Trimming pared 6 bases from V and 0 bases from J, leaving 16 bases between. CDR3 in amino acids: CASIHPRRLSNQPQHF. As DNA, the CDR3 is TGTGCCAGCATCCATCCCAGACGACTTAGCAATCAGCCCCAGCATTTT.

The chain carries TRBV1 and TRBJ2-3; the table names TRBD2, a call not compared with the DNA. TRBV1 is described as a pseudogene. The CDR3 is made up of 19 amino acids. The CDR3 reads CTSSQDRRTDETSTDTQYF. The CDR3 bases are TGCACCAGCAGCCAAGACAGACGGACTGATGAAACCTCCACAGATACGCAGTATTTT.

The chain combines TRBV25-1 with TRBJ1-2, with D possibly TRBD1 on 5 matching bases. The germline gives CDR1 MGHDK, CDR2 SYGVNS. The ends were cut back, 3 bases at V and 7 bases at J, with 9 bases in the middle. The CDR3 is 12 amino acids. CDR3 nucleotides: TGTGCCAGCAGTGACCAGGGTCCTGGCTACACCTTC. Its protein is CASSDQGPGYTF.

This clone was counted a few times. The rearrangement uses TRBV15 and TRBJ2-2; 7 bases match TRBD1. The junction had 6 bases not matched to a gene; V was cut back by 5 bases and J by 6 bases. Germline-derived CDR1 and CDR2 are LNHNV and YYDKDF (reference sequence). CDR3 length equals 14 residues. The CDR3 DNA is TGTGCCACCAGCCCCACAGGGGTTTCCGGGGAGCTGTTTTTT. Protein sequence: CATSPTGVSGELFF.

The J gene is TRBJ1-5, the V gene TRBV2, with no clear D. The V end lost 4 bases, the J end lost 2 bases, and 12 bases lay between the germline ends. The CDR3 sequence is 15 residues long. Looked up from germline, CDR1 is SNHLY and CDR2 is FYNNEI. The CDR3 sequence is CASSVSPGGNQPQHF. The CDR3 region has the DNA TGTGCCAGCAGTGTCTCTCCCGGGGGCAATCAGCCCCAGCATTTT. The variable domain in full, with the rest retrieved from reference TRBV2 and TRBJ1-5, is EPEVTQTPSHQVTQMGQEVILRCVPISNHLYFYWYRQILGQKVEFLVSFYNNEISEKSEIFDDQFSVERPDGSNFTLKIRSTKLEDSAMYFCASSVSPGGNQPQHFGDGTRLSIL.